The source of this T cell receptor beta chain is a study of Ad26.COV2.S vaccination and SARS-CoV-2 variants. Study-level information: Enrollment placed the donor in the COV1001 Ad26.COV2.S trial arm. Ad26.COV2.S shots went into the muscle once or twice, 56 days apart. Study-wide findings and caveats: Possibly, TCR breadth and depth analyses underestimated total T cell responses.

In the case of this clone: Its antigen is unknown. One end of the junction fails to match germline, which may point to a read error.

The treatment was: over 15 received Ad26.COV2.S at low or high dose, single or two shots; roughly 5 received placebo; per-sample allocation not given. On day 63 after the first injection, vaccine and placebo recipients gave samples. The vaccine antigen was prefusion-stabilized Wuhan SARS-CoV-2 spike. Assay used: immunoSEQ multiplex PCR; TCRdb lists only in-frame clones, some missing. The sample carries hundreds of thousands of clones, 89% recorded once. CDR3 length: 13 residues. Germline CDR1 is SEHNR and CDR2 is FQNEAQ (reference sequence). J is TRBJ1-1 and V is TRBV7-9; 7 positions agree with TRBD1. Source: peripheral blood, taken in a trial of Ad26.COV2.S vaccine versus placebo. This sequence originates from a person aged 18-65 years who received the Ad26.COV2.S COVID-19 vaccine or a placebo. The CDR3 DNA reads as TGTGCCAGCAACTTAGGGGGCGGAACTGAAGCTTTCTTT. It translates to CASNLGGGTEAFF.